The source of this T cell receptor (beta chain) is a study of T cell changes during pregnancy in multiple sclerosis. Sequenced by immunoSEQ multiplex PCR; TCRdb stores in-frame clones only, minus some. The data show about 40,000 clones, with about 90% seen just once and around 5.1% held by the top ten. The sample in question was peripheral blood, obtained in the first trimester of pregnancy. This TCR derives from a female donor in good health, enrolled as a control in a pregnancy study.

The CDR3 DNA is TGTGCCTGTGTGACAGGGGGTGATTCTGGAAACACCATATATTTT. This sequence encodes CACVTGGDSGNTIYF. The chain uses TRBV30 and TRBJ1-3, with 9 bases fitting TRBD1. This CDR3 is built from 15 residues. Trimming took 6 bases from V and 1 from J; bases not matched to a gene: 7. CDR1 is GTSNPN and CDR2 is SVGIG in the germline V gene (reference sequence).